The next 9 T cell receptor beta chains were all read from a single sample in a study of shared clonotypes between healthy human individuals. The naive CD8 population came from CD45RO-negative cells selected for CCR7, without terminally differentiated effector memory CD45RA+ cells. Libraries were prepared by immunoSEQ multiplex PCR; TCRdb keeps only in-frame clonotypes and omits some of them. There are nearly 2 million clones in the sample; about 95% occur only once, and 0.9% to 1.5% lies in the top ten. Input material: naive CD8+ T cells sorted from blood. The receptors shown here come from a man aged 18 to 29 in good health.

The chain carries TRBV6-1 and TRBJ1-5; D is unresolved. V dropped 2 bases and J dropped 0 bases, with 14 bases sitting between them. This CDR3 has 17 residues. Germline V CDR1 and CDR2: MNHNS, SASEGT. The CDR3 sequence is CASSEWVSQYSNQPQHF. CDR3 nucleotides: TGTGCCAGCAGTGAATGGGTCAGCCAATATAGCAATCAGCCCCAGCATTTT.

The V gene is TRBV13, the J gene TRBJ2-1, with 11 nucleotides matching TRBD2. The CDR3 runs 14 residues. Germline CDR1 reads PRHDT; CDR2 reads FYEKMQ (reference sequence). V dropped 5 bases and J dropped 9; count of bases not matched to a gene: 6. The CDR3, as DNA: TGTGCCAGCAGCGCGGGACTAGCGGCGAGTGAGCAGTTCTTC. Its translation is CASSAGLAASEQFF.

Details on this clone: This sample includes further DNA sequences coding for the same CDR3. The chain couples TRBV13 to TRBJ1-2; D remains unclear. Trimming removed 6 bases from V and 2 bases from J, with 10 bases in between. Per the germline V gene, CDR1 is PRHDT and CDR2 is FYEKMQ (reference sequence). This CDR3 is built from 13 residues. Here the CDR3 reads CASSSQGNYGYTF. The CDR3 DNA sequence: TGTGCCAGCAGTTCCCAAGGAAACTATGGCTACACCTTC. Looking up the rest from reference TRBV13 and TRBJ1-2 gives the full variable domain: AAGVIQSPRHLIKEKRETATLKCYPIPRHDTVYWYQQGPGQDPQFLISFYEKMQSDKGSIPDRFSAQQFSDYHSELNMSSLELGDSALYFCASSSQGNYGYTFGSGTRLTVV.

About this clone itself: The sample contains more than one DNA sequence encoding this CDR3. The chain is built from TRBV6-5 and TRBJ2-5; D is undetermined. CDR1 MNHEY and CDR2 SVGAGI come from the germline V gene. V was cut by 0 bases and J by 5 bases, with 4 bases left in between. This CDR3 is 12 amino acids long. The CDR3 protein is CASSYSGETQYF. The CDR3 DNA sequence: TGTGCCAGCAGTTACTCGGGGGAGACCCAGTACTTC.

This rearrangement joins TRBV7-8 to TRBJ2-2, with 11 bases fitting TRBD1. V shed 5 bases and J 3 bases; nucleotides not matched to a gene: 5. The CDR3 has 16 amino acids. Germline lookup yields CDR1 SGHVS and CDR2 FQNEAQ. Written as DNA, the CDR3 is TGTGCCAGCAGCCTAGGACAGGGGGCGTACACCGGGGAGCTGTTTTTT. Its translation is CASSLGQGAYTGELFF.

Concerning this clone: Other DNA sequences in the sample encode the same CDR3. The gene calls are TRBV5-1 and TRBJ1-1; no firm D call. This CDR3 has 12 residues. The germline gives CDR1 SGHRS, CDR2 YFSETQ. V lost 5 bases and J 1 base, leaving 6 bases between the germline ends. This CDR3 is CASRAGNTEAFF. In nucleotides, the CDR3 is TGCGCCAGCAGGGCAGGGAACACTGAAGCTTTCTTT.

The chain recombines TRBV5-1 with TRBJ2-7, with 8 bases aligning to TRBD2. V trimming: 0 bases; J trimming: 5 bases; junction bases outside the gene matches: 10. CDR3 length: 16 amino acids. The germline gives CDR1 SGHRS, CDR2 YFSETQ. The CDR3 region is CASSLVGLGLIHEQYF. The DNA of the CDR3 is TGCGCCAGCAGCTTGGTGGGACTAGGGTTGATACACGAGCAGTACTTC. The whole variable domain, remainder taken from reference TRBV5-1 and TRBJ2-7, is KAGVTQTPRYLIKTRGQQVTLSCSPISGHRSVSWYQQTPGQGLQFLFEYFSETQRNKGNFPGRFSGRQFSNSRSEMNVSTLELGDSALYLCASSLVGLGLIHEQYFGPGTRLTVT.

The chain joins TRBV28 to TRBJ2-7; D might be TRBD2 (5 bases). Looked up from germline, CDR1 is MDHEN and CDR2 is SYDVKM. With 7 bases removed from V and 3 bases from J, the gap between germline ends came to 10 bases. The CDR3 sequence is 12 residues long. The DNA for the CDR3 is TGTGCCAGCACGGACTGGGACTACGAGCAGTACTTC. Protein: CASTDWDYEQYF.

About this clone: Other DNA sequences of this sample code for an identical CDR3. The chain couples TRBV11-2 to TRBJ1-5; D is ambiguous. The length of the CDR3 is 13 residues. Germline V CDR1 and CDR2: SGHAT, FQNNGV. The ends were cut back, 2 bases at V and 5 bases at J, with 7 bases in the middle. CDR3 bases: TGTGCCAGCAGCTTAAGCGGGGATCAGCCCCAGCATTTT. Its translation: CASSLSGDQPQHF.